This T cell receptor beta chain originates from a study of control samples from healthy donors and cancer patients. TCRdb's table, derived via immunoSEQ multiplex PCR, lists solely in-frame clones and lacks some. The sample comprises about 6,000 clones, 72% of which are singletons, and 5.5% to 7.5% rests with the top ten. This CDR3 region has 15 residues. CDR1 is LNHDA and CDR2 is SQIVND in the germline V gene (reference sequence). The V end was cut by 7 bases, the J end by 2 bases, with 15 bases between. The clonotype was recovered from a male donor with melanoma. The rearrangement uses TRBV19 and TRBJ2-1; a weak D match, TRBD2 (6 bases). The sample comprised formalin-fixed, paraffin-embedded tissue. The CDR3 DNA is TGTGCCAGTAATTCACGGGAGCGGCCCTACAATGAGCAGTTCTTC. Protein sequence: CASNSRERPYNEQFF.